The clone carrying this TCR beta chain was counted once. This sample is part of a study of blood T cell repertoires in COVID-19. Across the whole study: Some COVID-19 samples were acute and others convalescent; all came from the United States, Italy and Spain. The cDNA or gDNA used as material had been derived from T cells, B-cell-depleted T cells, or PBMCs.

The method was immunoSEQ multiplex PCR; TCRdb's version includes in-frame clones alone and lacks a portion of them. This sample yields 150,000 to 160,000 clones, of which over 75% are seen a single time; under 0.8% belongs to the top ten. Those enrolled in Seattle joined during active infection and were followed longitudinally afterward. Unmatched junction bases numbered 6, after V lost 3 bases and J lost 6 bases. This CDR3 has 15 residues. Germline V gene data show CDR1 as SNHLY and CDR2 as FYNNEI. This receptor was identified in a man between 60 and 75 years old with COVID-19, enrolled during active disease. The J gene is TRBJ2-4, the V gene TRBV2, with 9 nucleotides matching TRBD2. Material: peripheral blood. CDR3 protein: CASSEREGRRNIQYF. The CDR3 coding sequence is TGTGCCAGCAGTGAGCGGGAGGGCCGACGAAACATTCAGTACTTC.